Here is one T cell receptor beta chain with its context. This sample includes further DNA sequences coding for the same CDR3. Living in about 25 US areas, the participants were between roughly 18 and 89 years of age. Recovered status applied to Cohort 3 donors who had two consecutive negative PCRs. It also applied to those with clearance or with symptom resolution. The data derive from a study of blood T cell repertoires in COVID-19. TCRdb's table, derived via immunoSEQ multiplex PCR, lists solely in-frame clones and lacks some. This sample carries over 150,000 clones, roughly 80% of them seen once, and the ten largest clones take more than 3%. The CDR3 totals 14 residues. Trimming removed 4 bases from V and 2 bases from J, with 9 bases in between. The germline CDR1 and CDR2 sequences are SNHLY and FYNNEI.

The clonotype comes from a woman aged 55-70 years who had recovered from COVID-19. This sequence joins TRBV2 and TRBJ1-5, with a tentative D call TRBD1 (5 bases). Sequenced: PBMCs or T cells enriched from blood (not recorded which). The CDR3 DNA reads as TGTGCCAGCAGTGCGGGGGTAGGCAATCAGCCCCAGCATTTT. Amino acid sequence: CASSAGVGNQPQHF.